This TCR beta chain stems from a study of shared clonotypes between healthy human individuals. This clone was recorded once. TCRdb's table, derived via immunoSEQ multiplex PCR, lists solely in-frame clones and lacks some. The sample shows roughly 500,000 clones, approximately 95% of them seen only once. This TCR came from a woman under 40 in good health. The sequenced material came from naive CD4+ T cells sorted from blood. Subset specified: CD45RA+ positively selected.

CDR3 DNA sequence: TGCGCCAGCAGGGCTAGCGGGACGCAAAGGGAGTACTTC. This codes for CASRASGTQREYF. The chain is built from TRBV5-1 and TRBJ2-7, with 9 bases identical to TRBD2. Germline assignment: CDR1 SGHRS and CDR2 YFSETQ. The length of the CDR3 is 13 residues. V trimming: 5 bases; J trimming: 11 bases; junction bases outside the gene matches: 11.